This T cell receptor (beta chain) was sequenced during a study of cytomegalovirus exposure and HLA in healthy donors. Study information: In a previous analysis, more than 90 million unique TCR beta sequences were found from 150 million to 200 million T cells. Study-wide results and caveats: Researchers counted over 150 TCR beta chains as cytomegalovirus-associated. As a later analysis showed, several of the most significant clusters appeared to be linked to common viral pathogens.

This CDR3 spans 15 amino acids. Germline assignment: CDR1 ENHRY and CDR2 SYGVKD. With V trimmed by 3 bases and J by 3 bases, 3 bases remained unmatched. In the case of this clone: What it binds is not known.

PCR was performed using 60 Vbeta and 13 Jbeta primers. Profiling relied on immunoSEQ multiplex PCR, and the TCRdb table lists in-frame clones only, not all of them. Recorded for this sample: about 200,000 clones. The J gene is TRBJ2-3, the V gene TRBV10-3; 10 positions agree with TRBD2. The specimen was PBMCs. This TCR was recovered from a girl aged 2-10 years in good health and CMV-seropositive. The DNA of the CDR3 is TGTGCCATCAGTGATATAGCGGGAGGTACAGATACGCAGTATTTT. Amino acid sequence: CAISDIAGGTDTQYF.